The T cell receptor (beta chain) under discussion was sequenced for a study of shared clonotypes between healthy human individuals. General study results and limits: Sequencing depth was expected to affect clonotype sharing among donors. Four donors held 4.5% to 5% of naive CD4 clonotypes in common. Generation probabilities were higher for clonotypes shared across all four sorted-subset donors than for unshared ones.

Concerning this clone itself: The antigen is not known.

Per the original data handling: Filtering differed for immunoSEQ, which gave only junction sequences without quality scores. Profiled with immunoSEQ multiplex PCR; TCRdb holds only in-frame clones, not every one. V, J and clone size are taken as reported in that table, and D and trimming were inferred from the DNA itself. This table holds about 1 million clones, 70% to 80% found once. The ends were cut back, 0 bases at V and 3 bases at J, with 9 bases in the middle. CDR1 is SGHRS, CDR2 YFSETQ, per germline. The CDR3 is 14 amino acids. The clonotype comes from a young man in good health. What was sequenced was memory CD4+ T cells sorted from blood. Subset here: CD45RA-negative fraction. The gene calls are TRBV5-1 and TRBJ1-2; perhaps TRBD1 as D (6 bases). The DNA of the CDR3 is TGCGCCAGCAGCTTGGAACAGGGCGACTATGGCTACACCTTC. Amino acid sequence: CASSLEQGDYGYTF.